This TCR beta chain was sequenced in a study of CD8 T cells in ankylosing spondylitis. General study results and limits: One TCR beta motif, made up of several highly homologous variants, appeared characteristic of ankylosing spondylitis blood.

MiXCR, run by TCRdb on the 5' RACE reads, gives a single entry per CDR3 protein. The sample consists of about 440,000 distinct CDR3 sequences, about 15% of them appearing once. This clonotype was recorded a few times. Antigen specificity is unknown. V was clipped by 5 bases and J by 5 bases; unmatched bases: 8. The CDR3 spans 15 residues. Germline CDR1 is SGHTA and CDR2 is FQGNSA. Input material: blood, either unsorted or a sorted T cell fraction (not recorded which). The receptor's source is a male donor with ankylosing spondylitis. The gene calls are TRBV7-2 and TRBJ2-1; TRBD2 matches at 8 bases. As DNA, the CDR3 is TGTGCCAGCAGCCAGAGCGGGGGCCTAAACAATGAGCAGTTCTTC. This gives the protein CASSQSGGLNNEQFF.